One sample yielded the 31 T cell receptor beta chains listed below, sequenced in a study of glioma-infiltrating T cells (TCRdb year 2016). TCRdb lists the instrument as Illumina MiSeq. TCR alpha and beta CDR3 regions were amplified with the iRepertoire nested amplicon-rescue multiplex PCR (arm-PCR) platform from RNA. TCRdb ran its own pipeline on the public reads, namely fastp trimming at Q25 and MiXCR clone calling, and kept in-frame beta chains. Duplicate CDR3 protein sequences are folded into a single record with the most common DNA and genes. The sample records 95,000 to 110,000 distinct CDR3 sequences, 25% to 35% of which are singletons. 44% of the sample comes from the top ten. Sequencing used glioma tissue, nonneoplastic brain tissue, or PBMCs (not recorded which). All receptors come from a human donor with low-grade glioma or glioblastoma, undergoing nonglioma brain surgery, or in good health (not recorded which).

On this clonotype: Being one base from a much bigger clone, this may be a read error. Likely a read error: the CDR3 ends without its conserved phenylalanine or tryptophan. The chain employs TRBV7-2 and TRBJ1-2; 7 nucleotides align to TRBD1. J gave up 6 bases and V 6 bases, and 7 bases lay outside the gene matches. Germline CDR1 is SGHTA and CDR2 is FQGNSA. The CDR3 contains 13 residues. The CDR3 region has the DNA TGTGCCAGCAGAACAGGGGTAGAGGATGGCTACACCTCC. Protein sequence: CASRTGVEDGYTS.

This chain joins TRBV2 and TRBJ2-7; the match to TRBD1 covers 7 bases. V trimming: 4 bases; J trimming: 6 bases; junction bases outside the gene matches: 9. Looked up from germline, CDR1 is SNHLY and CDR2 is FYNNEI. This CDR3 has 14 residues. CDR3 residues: CASSGQGFSTEQYF. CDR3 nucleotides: TGTGCCAGCAGTGGACAGGGTTTTTCTACCGAGCAGTACTTC.

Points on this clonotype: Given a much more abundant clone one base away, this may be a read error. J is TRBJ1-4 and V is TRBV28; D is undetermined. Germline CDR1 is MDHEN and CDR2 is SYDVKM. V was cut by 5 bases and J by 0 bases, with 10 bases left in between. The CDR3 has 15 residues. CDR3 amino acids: CASSAIGSTNEKLFF. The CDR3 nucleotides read TGTGCCAGCAGTGCGATAGGGTCAACTAATGAAAAACTGTTTTTT.

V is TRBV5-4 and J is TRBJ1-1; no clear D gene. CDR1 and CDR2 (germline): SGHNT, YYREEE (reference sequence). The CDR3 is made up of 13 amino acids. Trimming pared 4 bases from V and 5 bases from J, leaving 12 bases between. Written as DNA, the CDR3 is TGTGCCAGCAGCCCGGCCAGTAGAACTGAAGCTTTCTTT. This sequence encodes CASSPASRTEAFF.

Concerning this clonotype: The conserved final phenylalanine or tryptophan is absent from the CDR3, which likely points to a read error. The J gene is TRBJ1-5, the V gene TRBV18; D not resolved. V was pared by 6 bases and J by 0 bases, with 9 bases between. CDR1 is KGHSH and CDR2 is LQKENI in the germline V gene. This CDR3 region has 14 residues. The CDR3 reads CASSQQYSNQPQHS. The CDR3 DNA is TGTGCCAGCTCCCAACAGTATAGCAATCAGCCCCAGCATTCT.

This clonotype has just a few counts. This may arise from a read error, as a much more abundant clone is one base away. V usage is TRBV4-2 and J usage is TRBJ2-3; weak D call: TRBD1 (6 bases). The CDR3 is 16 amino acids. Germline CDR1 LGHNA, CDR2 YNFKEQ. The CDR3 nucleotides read TGTGCCGGCAGCCTTGCCGGGACATCCTCCACAGATACGCAGTATTTT. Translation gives CAGSLAGTSSTDTQYF.

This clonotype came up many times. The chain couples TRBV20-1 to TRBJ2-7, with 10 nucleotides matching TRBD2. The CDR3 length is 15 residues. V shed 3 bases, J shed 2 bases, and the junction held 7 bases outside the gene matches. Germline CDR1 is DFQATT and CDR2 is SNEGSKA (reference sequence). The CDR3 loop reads CSASSRTSGTYEQYF. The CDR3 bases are TGCAGTGCTAGTTCCAGGACTAGCGGTACCTACGAGCAGTACTTC.

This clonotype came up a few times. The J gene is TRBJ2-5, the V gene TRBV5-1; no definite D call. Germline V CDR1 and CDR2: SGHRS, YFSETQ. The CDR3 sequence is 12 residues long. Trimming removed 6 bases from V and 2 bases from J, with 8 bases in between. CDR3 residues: CASTTFQETQYF. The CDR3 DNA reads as TGCGCCAGCACCACTTTTCAAGAGACCCAGTACTTC.

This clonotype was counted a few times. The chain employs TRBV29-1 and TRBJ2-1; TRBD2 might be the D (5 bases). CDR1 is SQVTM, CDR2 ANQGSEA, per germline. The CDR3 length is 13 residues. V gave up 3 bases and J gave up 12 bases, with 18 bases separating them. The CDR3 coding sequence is TGCAGCGTTGATTTAGCGCCCTTACCCGTGCAGTTCTTC. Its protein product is CSVDLAPLPVQFF.

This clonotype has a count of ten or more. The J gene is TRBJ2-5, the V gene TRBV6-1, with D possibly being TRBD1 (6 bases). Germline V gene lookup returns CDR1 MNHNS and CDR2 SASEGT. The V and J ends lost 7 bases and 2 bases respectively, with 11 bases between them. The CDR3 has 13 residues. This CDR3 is CASNEGVQETQYF. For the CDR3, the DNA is TGTGCCAGCAATGAGGGGGTTCAAGAGACCCAGTACTTC.

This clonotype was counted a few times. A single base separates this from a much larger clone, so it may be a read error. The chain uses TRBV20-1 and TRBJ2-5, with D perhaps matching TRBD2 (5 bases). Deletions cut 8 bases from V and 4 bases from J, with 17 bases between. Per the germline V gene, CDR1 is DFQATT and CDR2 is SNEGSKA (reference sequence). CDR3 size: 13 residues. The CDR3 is CSTVGGGPETQYF. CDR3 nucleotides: TGCAGTACTGTTGGCGGAGGCCCAGAGACCCAGTACTTC.

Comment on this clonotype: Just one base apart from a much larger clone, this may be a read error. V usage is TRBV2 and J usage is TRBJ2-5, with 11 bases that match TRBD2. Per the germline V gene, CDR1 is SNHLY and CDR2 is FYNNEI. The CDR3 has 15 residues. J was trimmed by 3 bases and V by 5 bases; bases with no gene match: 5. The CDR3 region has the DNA TGTGCCAGCAGTTCAACTAGCGGGGGAAAAGAGACCCAGTACTTC. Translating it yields CASSSTSGGKETQYF.

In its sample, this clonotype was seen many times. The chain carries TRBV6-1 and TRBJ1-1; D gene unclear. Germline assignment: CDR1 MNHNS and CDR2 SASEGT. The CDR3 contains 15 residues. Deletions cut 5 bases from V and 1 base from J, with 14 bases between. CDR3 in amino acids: CASSSPLGTNTEAFF. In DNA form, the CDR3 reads TGTGCCAGCAGTTCCCCCTTAGGCACGAACACTGAAGCTTTCTTT.

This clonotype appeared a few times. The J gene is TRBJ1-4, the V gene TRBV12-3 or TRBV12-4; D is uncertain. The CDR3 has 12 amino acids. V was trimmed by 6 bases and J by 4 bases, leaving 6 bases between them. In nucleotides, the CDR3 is TGTGCCAGCAGACAGTTTAATGAAAAACTGTTTTTT. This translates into CASRQFNEKLFF.

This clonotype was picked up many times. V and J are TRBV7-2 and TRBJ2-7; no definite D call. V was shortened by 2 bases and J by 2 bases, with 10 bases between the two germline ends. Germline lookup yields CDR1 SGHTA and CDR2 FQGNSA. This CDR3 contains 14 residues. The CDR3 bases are TGTGCCAGCAGCTTATCGGCGATAACCTACGAGCAGTACTTC. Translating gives CASSLSAITYEQYF.

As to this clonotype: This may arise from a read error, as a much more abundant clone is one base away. As DNA, the CDR3 is TGCAGTGGCCCAGGGGAAGGGGGGACGCAGCCCCAGCATTTT. Translating gives CSGPGEGGTQPQHF. The rearrangement uses TRBV20-1 and TRBJ1-5; TRBD1 is a possible D gene (6 bases). Germline values: CDR1 DFQATT, CDR2 SNEGSKA (reference sequence). This CDR3 is 14 amino acids long. The V and J ends lost 7 bases and 7 bases respectively, with 20 bases between them.

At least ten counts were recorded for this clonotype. CDR3 DNA sequence: TGTGCCAGCAGCGCCCAGGACAGGGGGCCCGGGGAGCTGTTTTTT. The encoded protein is CASSAQDRGPGELFF. This chain joins TRBV7-3 and TRBJ2-2; 11 nucleotides agree with TRBD1. Germline loops: CDR1 SGHTA, CDR2 FQGTGA. This CDR3 has 15 residues. Trimming at V came to 5 bases and at J to 6 bases, leaving 5 bases not matched to a gene.

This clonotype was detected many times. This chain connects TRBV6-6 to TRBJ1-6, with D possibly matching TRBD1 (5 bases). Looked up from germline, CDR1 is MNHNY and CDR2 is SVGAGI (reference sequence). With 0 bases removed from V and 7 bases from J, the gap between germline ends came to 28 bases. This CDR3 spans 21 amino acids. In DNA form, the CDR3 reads TGTGCCAGCAGTTACTCGAAAAGAGGGCGTCCCTCGGGACCGCGAAATTCACCCCTCCACTTT. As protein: CASSYSKRGRPSGPRNSPLHF.

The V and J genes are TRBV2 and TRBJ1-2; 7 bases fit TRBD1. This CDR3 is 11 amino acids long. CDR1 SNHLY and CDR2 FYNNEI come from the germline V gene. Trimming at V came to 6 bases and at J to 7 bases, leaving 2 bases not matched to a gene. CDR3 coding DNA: TGTGCCAGCAGGGGGGACAGTGGCTACACCTTC. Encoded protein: CASRGDSGYTF.

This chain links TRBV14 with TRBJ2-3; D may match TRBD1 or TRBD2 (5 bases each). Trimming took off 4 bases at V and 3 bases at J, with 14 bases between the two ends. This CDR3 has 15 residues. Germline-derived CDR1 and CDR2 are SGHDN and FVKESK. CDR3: CASSLLTGRTDTQYF. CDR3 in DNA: TGTGCCAGCAGCCTACTGACGGGGCGAACAGATACGCAGTATTTT.

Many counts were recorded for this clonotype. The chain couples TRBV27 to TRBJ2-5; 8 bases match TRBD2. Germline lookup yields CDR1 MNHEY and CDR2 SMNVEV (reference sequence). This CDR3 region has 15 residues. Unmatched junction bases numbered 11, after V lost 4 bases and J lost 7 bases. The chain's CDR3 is CASSSLGGARGTQYF. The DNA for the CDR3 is TGTGCCAGCAGTTCCCTCGGGGGGGCGAGGGGGACCCAGTACTTC.

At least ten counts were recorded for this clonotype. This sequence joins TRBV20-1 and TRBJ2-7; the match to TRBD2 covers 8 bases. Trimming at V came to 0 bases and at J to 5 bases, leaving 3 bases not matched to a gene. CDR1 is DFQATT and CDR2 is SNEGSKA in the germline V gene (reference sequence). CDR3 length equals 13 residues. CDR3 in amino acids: CSARDGGANEQYF. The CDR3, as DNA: TGCAGTGCTAGAGACGGGGGGGCCAACGAGCAGTACTTC.

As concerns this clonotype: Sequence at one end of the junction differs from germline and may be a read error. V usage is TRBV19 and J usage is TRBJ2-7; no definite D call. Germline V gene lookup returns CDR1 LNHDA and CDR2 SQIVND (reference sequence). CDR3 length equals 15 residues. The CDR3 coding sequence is TGTGTCAGTAGTATAGATCTAGGCAGACCCTACGAGCAGTACTTC. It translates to CVSSIDLGRPYEQYF. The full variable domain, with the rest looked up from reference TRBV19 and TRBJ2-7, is DGGITQSPKYLFRKEGQNVTLSCEQNLNHDAMYWYRQDPGQGLRLIYYSQIVNDFQKGDIAEGYSVSREKKESFPLTVTSAQKNPTAFYLCVSSIDLGRPYEQYFGPGTRLTVT.

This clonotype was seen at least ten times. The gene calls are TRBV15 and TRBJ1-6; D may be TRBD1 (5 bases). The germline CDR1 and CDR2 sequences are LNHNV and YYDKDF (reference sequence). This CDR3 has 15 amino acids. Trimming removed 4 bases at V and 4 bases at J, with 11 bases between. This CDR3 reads CATSTGGDYNSPLHF. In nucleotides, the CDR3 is TGTGCCACCAGCACCGGGGGGGATTATAATTCACCCCTCCACTTT.

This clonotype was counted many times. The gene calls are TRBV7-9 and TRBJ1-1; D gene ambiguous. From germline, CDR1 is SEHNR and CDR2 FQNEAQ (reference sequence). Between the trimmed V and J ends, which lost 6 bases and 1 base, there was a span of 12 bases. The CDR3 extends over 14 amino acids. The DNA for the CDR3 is TGTGCCAGCAGAGAAACCAACAGGAACACTGAAGCTTTCTTT. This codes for CASRETNRNTEAFF.

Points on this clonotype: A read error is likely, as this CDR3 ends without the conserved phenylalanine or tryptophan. DNA of the CDR3: TGCAGCGTTGGAACAGGGGCTGAAGCTTTCTCT. It encodes CSVGTGAEAFS. The gene calls are TRBV29-1 and TRBJ1-1, with 7 bases fitting TRBD1. The CDR3 runs 11 residues. Unmatched junction bases numbered 2, after V lost 4 bases and J lost 6 bases. Germline V CDR1 and CDR2: SQVTM, ANQGSEA.

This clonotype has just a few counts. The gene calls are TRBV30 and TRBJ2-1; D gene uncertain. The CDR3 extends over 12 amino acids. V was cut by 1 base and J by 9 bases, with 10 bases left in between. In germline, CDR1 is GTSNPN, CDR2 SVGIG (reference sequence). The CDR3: CAWSAPGSEQFF. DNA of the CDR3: TGTGCCTGGAGTGCCCCCGGCAGTGAGCAGTTCTTC.

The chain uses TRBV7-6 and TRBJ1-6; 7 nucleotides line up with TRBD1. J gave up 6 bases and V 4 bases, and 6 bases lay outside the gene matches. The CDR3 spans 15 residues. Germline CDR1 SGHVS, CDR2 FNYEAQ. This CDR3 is CASSSNRQGNSPLHF. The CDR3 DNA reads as TGTGCCAGCAGCTCCAACCGACAGGGTAATTCACCCCTCCACTTT.

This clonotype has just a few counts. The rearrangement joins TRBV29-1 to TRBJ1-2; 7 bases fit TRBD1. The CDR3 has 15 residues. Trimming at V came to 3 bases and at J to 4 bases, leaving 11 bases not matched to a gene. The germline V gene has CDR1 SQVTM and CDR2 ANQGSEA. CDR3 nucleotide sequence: TGCAGCGTTGACCTAAGACAGGGCTCTTTCTATGGCTACACCTTC. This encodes CSVDLRQGSFYGYTF.

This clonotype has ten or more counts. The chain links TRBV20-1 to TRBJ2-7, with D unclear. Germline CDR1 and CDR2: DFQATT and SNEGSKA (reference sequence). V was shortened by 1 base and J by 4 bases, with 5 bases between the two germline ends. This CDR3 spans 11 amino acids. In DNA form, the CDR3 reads TGCAGTGCTAGAGTTCAGTACGAGCAGTACTTC. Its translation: CSARVQYEQYF.

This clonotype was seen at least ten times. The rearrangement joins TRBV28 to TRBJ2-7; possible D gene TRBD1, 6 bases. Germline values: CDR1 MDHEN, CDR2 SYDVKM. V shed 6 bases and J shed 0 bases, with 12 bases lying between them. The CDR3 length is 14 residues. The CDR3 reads CASRQTGSSYEQYF. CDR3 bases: TGTGCCAGCAGACAAACAGGGAGCTCCTACGAGCAGTACTTC.